The 23 T cell receptor beta chains reported below all come from one sample, sequenced in a study of blood T cell repertoires in COVID-19. Profiled with immunoSEQ multiplex PCR; TCRdb holds only in-frame clones, not every one. Of around 250,000 clones in the sample, around 90% were seen once. Material: PBMCs or T cells enriched from blood (not recorded which). All receptors come from a human donor in a cohort exposed to, infected with or recovered from COVID-19 (not recorded which). The donor label of this sample is uncertain.

The chain has TRBV10-1 and TRBJ2-2; a possible D gene is TRBD2 (5 bases). From germline, CDR1 is WNHNN and CDR2 SYGVQD (reference sequence). The CDR3 runs to 15 residues. V was cut by 9 bases and J by 4 bases, with 18 bases left in between. This CDR3 reads CASSARYRGTGELFF. The CDR3 nucleotides are TGCGCCAGTTCCGCGCGGTATCGGGGCACCGGGGAGCTGTTTTTT.

The rearrangement uses TRBV15 and TRBJ2-1; D gene unclear. The length of the CDR3 is 15 residues. Deletions cut 0 bases from V and 2 bases from J, with 8 bases between. CDR1 LNHNV and CDR2 YYDKDF come from the germline V gene (reference sequence). Here the CDR3 DNA reads TGTGCCACCAGCAGAGATCCACTCCCCTACAATGAGCAGTTCTTC. It encodes CATSRDPLPYNEQFF.

This rearrangement joins TRBV10-3 to TRBJ1-5, with no clear D. The V gene's germline CDR1 is ENHRY and CDR2 SYGVKD. V shed 5 bases and J shed 6 bases, with 11 bases lying between them. The CDR3 totals 13 residues. The CDR3 nucleotides are TGTGCCATCAGTCAGGAGGTGACTCAGCCCCAGCATTTT. Its protein is CAISQEVTQPQHF.

The chain links TRBV19 to TRBJ1-4, with unresolved D. This CDR3 region has 16 residues. Germline lookup yields CDR1 LNHDA and CDR2 SQIVND (reference sequence). V was clipped by 8 bases and J by 0 bases, with 16 bases between them. CDR3 sequence: CASSLGEWATNEKLFF. The CDR3, as DNA: TGTGCCAGTTCTCTCGGGGAGTGGGCAACTAATGAAAAACTGTTTTTT.

The chain combines TRBV11-2 with TRBJ2-5; 8 positions agree with TRBD1. Germline trimming cut 5 bases from V and 5 bases from J; bases unmatched to any gene: 10. This CDR3 is 15 amino acids long. Germline-derived CDR1 and CDR2 are SGHAT and FQNNGV. The CDR3 DNA sequence: TGTGCCAGCAGCCTCCGACAGGGGTCCGATGAGACCCAGTACTTC. This codes for CASSLRQGSDETQYF. Drawing the rest from reference TRBV11-2 and TRBJ2-5, the complete variable domain is EAGVAQSPRYKIIEKRQSVAFWCNPISGHATLYWYQQILGQGPKLLIQFQNNGVVDDSQLPKDRFSAERLKGVDSTLKIQPAKLEDSAVYLCASSLRQGSDETQYFGPGTRLLVL.

The V gene is TRBV19, the J gene TRBJ2-1; TRBD2 aligns across 10 bases. J was trimmed by 4 bases and V by 10 bases; bases with no gene match: 7. The CDR3 spans 14 residues. Germline V gene lookup returns CDR1 LNHDA and CDR2 SQIVND (reference sequence). The CDR3: CATGWTSGYNEQFF. DNA of the CDR3: TGTGCCACTGGCTGGACTAGCGGTTACAATGAGCAGTTCTTC.

The chain couples TRBV10-2 to TRBJ2-7; D is possibly TRBD2 (5 bases). The CDR3 extends over 12 amino acids. The germline V gene has CDR1 WSHSY and CDR2 SAAADI. V was pared by 8 bases and J by 2 bases, with 10 bases between. The CDR3 DNA sequence: TGCGCCAGCGACGACGGGGCCTACGAGCAGTACTTC. Protein product: CASDDGAYEQYF.

The genes are TRBV24-1 and TRBJ2-1; D possibly corresponds to TRBD1 (6 bases). The CDR3 covers 16 residues. Germline V gene lookup returns CDR1 KGHDR and CDR2 SFDVKD. Trimming took off 2 bases at V and 0 bases at J, with 10 bases between the two ends. The CDR3 bases are TGTGCCACCAGTGATTGGGAAGGGGGCTCCTACAATGAGCAGTTCTTC. This codes for CATSDWEGGSYNEQFF.

The rearrangement joins TRBV5-1 to TRBJ2-7, with 9 nucleotides matching TRBD1. The CDR3 spans 16 residues. The germline V gene encodes CDR1 SGHRS and CDR2 YFSETQ. After removal of 4 bases from V and 2 bases from J, the junction contained 10 bases not matched to a gene. The chain's CDR3 is CASSGGTGKGAYEQYF. As DNA, the CDR3 is TGCGCCAGCAGCGGCGGGACAGGGAAAGGGGCCTACGAGCAGTACTTC.

The V gene is TRBV30, the J gene TRBJ1-2; no clear D. Germline values: CDR1 GTSNPN, CDR2 SVGIG (reference sequence). The CDR3 contains 12 residues. Deletions cut 2 bases from V and 5 bases from J, with 9 bases between. For the CDR3, the DNA is TGTGCCTGGAGTCCGCCGCGTTATGGCTACACCTTC. Translation gives CAWSPPRYGYTF. The entire variable domain, with the rest obtained from reference TRBV30 and TRBJ1-2, is as follows: SQTIHQWPATLVQPVGSPLSLECTVEGTSNPNLYWYRQAAGRGLQLLFYSVGIGQISSEVPQNLSASRPQDRQFILSSKKLLLSDSGFYLCAWSPPRYGYTFGSGTRLTVV.

The rearrangement uses TRBV7-3 and TRBJ2-4, with D perhaps TRBD1 (6 bases). The CDR3 has 14 residues. V dropped 5 bases and J dropped 8 bases, with 16 bases sitting between them. CDR1 and CDR2 (germline): SGHTA, FQGTGA. CDR3 region: CASSPTGTSDIQYF. The CDR3 DNA reads TGTGCCAGCAGCCCAACCGGGACAAGTGACATTCAGTACTTC.

The chain is built from TRBV6-5 and TRBJ1-1; tentatively, D is TRBD1 (6 bases). This CDR3 spans 13 amino acids. CDR1 and CDR2 from the germline V gene are MNHEY and SVGAGI. Trimming left V 6 bases short and J 1 base short, with 9 bases between. The CDR3 is CASRRQANTEAFF. The CDR3 coding sequence is TGTGCCAGCAGGCGACAGGCGAACACTGAAGCTTTCTTT.

The V and J genes are TRBV7-2 and TRBJ1-2; D is perhaps TRBD1 (6 bases). This CDR3 contains 15 residues. V lost 2 bases and J lost 1, with 11 bases in between. Germline lookup yields CDR1 SGHTA and CDR2 FQGNSA. The CDR3 DNA follows: TGTGCCAGCAGCTTATCGGGGGGCCTTAACTATGGCTACACCTTC. Its protein product is CASSLSGGLNYGYTF.

The CDR3 sequence is CASSDGQRTPLHF. The CDR3 DNA reads TGTGCCAGCAGTGATGGTCAGAGGACTCCCCTCCACTTT. This chain connects TRBV6-1 to TRBJ1-6; D not certain. Trimming took 3 bases from V and 13 from J, leaving 13 bases between them. Germline V gene data show CDR1 as MNHNS and CDR2 as SASEGT. The CDR3 spans 13 residues.

This chain links TRBV2 with TRBJ2-2; 7 nucleotides align to TRBD1. The CDR3 contains 15 residues. Germline trimming cut 2 bases from V and 5 bases from J; bases unmatched to any gene: 5. CDR1 is SNHLY and CDR2 is FYNNEI in the germline V gene. The DNA for the CDR3 is TGTGCCAGCAGTGAACAGGGGGATAGGACCGGGGAGCTGTTTTTT. Translated, it gives CASSEQGDRTGELFF.

CDR3 loop: CASKGSDRGVGAPLHF. The CDR3 coding sequence is TGTGCCAGCAAAGGGTCAGACAGGGGGGTCGGGGCACCCCTCCACTTT. The genes are TRBV27 and TRBJ1-6; TRBD1 matches at 9 bases. Germline V gene lookup returns CDR1 MNHEY and CDR2 SMNVEV (reference sequence). The CDR3 extends over 16 amino acids. The trim removed 7 bases at V and 11 bases at J, leaving 15 bases unmatched.

The chain couples TRBV18 to TRBJ1-5, with 7 bases identical to TRBD1. CDR3 size: 14 residues. J was trimmed by 2 bases and V by 3 bases; bases with no gene match: 1. Germline V CDR1 and CDR2: KGHSH, LQKENI. The CDR3 loop reads CASSPGTGNQPQHF. DNA of the CDR3: TGTGCCAGCTCACCCGGGACAGGCAATCAGCCCCAGCATTTT.

In the case of this clone: The same CDR3 can be traced to other DNA sequences in this sample. This chain uses TRBV6-1 with TRBJ1-5; D gene uncertain. The CDR3 runs to 15 residues. V lost 0 bases and J 2 bases, leaving 8 bases between the germline ends. Germline values: CDR1 MNHNS, CDR2 SASEGT. Written as DNA, the CDR3 is TGTGCCAGCAGTGAAGCATTGGCAGGCAATCAGCCCCAGCATTTT. Its translation: CASSEALAGNQPQHF.

The CDR3 loop is CASNGQGYNEQFF. CDR3 nucleotide sequence: TGCGCCAGCAATGGACAGGGGTACAATGAGCAGTTCTTC. This chain uses TRBV10-2 with TRBJ2-1; 9 bases map to TRBD1. Trimming at V came to 7 bases and at J to 4 bases, leaving 2 bases not matched to a gene. The CDR3 runs to 13 residues. The germline CDR1 and CDR2 sequences are WSHSY and SAAADI.

DNA of the CDR3: TGTGCCAGCAGCCAAACAGGGGTTTACAGATCGGGCACTGAAGCTTTCTTT. The encoded protein is CASSQTGVYRSGTEAFF. The chain uses TRBV7-9 and TRBJ1-1; 7 nucleotides line up with TRBD1. The germline CDR1 and CDR2 sequences are SEHNR and FQNEAQ (reference sequence). The V segment lost 5 bases and the J segment 4 bases; nucleotides outside the gene matches: 16. The CDR3 covers 17 residues.

This chain uses TRBV6-5 with TRBJ1-6; no definite D call. V was trimmed by 0 bases and J by 9 bases, leaving 3 bases between them. The germline CDR1 and CDR2 sequences are MNHEY and SVGAGI. The CDR3 consists of 12 residues. The chain's CDR3 is CASSYSRSPLHF. In DNA, the CDR3 is TGTGCCAGCAGTTACTCGCGTTCACCCCTCCACTTT.

The V and J genes are TRBV4-1 and TRBJ1-1, with 7 bases fitting TRBD1. The CDR3 totals 16 residues. From germline, CDR1 is MGHRA and CDR2 YSYEKL. V was clipped by 0 bases and J by 5 bases; unmatched bases: 9. CDR3 in DNA: TGCGCCAGCAGCCAAGAGAGAGAGGGGGCAAGGACTGAAGCTTTCTTT. This gives the protein CASSQEREGARTEAFF.

J is TRBJ1-5 and V is TRBV12-3 or TRBV12-4, with D possibly TRBD1 on 5 matching bases. V gave up 6 bases and J gave up 11 bases, with 17 bases separating them. This CDR3 has 13 residues. CDR3 in DNA: TGTGCCAGCAGCCTCCGTGTTCCGGGGGCCCAGCATTTT. Translating it yields CASSLRVPGAQHF.